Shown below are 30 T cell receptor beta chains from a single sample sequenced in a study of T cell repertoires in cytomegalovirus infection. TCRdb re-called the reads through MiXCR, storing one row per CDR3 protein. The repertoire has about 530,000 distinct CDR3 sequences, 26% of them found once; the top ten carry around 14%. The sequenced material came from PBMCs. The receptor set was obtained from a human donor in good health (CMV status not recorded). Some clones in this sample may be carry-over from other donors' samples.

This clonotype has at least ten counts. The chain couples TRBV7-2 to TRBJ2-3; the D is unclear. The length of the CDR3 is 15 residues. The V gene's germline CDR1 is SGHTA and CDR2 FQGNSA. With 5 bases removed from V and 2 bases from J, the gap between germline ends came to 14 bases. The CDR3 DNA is TGTGCCAGCAGCCCCACGAGTAGATCCACAGATACGCAGTATTTT. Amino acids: CASSPTSRSTDTQYF.

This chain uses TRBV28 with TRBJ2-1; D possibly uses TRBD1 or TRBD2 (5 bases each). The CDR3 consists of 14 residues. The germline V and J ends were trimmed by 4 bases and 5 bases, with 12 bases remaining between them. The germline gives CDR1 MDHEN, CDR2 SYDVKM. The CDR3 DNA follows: TGTGCCAGCAGTTGGAGAGAGGGGAACAATGAGCAGTTCTTC. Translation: CASSWREGNNEQFF.

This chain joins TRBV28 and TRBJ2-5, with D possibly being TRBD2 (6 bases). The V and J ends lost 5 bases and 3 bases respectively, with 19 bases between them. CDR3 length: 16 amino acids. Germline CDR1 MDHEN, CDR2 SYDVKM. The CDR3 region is CASSILRGGIEETQYF. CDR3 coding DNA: TGTGCCAGCAGTATATTACGTGGGGGGATCGAAGAGACCCAGTACTTC. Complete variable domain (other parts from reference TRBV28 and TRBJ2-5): DVKVTQSSRYLVKRTGEKVFLECVQDMDHENMFWYRQDPGLGLRLIYFSYDVKMKEKGDIPEGYSVSREKKERFSLILESASTNQTSMYLCASSILRGGIEETQYFGPGTRLLVL.

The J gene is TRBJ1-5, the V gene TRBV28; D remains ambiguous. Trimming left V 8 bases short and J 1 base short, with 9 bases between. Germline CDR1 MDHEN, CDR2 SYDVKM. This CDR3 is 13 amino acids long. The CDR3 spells CASGETSNQPQHF. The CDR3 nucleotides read TGTGCCAGCGGGGAGACAAGCAATCAGCCCCAGCATTTT.

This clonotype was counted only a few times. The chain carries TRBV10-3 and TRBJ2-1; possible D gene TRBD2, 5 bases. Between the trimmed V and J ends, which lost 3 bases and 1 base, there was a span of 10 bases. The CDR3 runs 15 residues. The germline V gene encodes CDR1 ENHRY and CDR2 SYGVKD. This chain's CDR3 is CAISERSGSYNEQFF. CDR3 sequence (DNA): TGTGCCATCAGTGAACGTTCGGGGTCCTACAATGAGCAGTTCTTC.

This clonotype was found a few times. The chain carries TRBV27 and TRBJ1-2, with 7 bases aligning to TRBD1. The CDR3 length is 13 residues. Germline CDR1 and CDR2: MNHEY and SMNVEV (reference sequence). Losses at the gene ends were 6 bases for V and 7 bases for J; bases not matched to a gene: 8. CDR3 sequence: CASRARGFSGYTF. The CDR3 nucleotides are TGTGCCAGCAGAGCCAGGGGGTTTAGTGGCTACACCTTC.

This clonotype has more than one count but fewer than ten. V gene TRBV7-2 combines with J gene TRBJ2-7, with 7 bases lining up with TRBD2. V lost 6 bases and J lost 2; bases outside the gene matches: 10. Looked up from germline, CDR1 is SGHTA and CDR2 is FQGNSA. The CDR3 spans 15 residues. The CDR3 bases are TGTGCCAGCAGTTCCTTCGGGGGGTGGGCCTACGAGCAGTACTTC. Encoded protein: CASSSFGGWAYEQYF.

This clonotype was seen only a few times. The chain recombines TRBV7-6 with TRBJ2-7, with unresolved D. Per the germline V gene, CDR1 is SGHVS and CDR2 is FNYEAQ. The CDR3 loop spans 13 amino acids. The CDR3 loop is CASSADPNYEQYV. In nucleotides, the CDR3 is TGTGCTAGCAGCGCGGACCCCAACTACGAGCAGTACGTC.

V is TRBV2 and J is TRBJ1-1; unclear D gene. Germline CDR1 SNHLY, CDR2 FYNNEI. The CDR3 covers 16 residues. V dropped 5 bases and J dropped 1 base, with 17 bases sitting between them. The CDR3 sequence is CASSSSHGPANTEAFF. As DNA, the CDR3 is TGTGCCAGCAGTTCGAGCCATGGACCGGCGAACACTGAAGCTTTCTTT.

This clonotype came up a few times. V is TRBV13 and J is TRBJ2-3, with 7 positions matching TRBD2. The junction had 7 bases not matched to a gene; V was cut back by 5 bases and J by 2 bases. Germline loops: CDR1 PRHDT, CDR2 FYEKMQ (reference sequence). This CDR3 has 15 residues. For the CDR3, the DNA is TGTGCCAGCAGCCTACGGCGGGAGTACACAGATACGCAGTATTTT. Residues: CASSLRREYTDTQYF.

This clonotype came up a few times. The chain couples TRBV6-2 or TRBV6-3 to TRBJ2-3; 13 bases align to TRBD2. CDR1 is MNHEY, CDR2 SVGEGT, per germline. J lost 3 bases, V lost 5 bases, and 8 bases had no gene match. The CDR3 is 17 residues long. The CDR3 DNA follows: TGTGCCAGCAGTCCGTGGACTAGCGGGAGCGCGACAGATACGCAGTATTTT. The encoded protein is CASSPWTSGSATDTQYF.

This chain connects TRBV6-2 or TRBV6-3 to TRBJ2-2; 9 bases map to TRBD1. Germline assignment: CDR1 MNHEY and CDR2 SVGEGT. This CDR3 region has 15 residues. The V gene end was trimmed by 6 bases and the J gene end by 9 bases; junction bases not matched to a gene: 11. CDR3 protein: CASSPLTGGNWELFF. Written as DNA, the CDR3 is TGTGCCAGCAGCCCCTTGACAGGGGGTAACTGGGAGCTGTTTTTT.

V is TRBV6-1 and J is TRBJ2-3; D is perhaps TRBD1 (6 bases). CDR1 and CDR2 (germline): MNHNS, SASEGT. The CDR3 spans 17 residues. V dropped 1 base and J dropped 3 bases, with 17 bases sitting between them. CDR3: CASSEENQGLVTDTQYF. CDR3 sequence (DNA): TGTGCCAGCAGTGAAGAGAACCAGGGGCTGGTGACAGATACGCAGTATTTT.

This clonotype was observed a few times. The CDR3 DNA sequence: TGTGCCAGCAGCTTAGGGCTCCGGCGGGAGGGCCACGAGCAGTTCTTC. It specifies CASSLGLRREGHEQFF. The gene calls are TRBV11-2 and TRBJ2-1, with TRBD2 identical over 9 bases. The CDR3 is 16 amino acids. V shed 1 base and J 10 bases; nucleotides not matched to a gene: 11. The germline V gene encodes CDR1 SGHAT and CDR2 FQNNGV. Together with reference TRBV11-2 and TRBJ2-1, the CDR3 gives the full variable domain: EAGVAQSPRYKIIEKRQSVAFWCNPISGHATLYWYQQILGQGPKLLIQFQNNGVVDDSQLPKDRFSAERLKGVDSTLKIQPAKLEDSAVYLCASSLGLRREGHEQFFGPGTRLTVL.

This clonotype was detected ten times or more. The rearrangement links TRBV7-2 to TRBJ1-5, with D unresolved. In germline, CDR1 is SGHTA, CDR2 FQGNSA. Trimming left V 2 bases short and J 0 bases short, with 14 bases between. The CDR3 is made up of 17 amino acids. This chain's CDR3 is CASSLSVYINSNQPQHF. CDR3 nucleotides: TGTGCCAGCAGCTTAAGCGTTTACATTAATAGCAATCAGCCCCAGCATTTT.

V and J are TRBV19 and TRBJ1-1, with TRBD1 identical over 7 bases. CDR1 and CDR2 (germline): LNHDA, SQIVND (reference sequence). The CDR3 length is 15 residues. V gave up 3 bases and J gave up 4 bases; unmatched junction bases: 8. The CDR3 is CASSILTGMGTEAFF. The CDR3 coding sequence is TGTGCCAGTAGTATTCTGACAGGGATGGGCACTGAAGCTTTCTTT.

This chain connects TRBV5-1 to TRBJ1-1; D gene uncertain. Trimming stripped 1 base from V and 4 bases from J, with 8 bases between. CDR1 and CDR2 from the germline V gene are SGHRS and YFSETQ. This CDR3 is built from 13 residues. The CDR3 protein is CASSLFEATEAFF. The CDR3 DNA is TGCGCCAGCAGCTTGTTCGAGGCCACTGAAGCTTTCTTT.

As DNA, the CDR3 is TGTGCCAGCAGCCCAGCGGCGGGTTCACCCCTCCACTTT. Its protein product is CASSPAAGSPLHF. The V and J genes are TRBV7-2 and TRBJ1-6; no definite D call. The CDR3 is made up of 13 amino acids. Trimming cost V 5 bases and J 9 bases, with 11 bases left between them. The V gene's germline CDR1 is SGHTA and CDR2 FQGNSA.

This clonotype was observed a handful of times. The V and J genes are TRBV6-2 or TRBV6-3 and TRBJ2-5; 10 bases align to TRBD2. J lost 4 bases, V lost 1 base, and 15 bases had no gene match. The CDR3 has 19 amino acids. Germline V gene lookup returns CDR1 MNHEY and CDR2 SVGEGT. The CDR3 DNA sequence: TGTGCCAGCAGTTACTTAATCGGGCTAGCGGGAGTGTACCCAGAGACCCAGTACTTC. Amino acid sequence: CASSYLIGLAGVYPETQYF.

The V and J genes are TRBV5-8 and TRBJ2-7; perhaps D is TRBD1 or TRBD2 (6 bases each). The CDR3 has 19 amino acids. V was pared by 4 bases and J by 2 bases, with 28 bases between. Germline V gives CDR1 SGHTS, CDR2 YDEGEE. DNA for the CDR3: TGTGCCAGCAGCCCCTCTCTGGCGGGTTTGGGGGGCGCACCCTACGAGCAGTACTTC. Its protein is CASSPSLAGLGGAPYEQYF.

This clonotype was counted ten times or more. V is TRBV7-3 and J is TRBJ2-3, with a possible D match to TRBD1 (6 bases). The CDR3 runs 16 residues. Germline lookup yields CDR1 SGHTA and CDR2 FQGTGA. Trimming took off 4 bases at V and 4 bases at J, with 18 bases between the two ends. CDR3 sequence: CASSYRQALGADTQYF. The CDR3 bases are TGTGCCAGCAGCTACCGACAGGCGCTGGGAGCAGATACGCAGTATTTT.

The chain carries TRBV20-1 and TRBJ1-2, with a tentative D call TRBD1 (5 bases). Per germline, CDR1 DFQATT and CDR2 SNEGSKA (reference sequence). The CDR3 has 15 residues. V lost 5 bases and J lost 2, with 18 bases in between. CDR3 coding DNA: TGCAGTGCTCGAGGGCCCCACCGGGACAACTATGGCTACACCTTC. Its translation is CSARGPHRDNYGYTF.

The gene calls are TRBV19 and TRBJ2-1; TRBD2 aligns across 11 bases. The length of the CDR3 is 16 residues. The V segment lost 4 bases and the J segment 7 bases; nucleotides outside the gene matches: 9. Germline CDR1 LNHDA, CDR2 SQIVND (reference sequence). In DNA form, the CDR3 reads TGTGCCAGTAGTAGATTAGCGGGAGGGCGTAGTAATGAGCAGTTCTTC. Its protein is CASSRLAGGRSNEQFF.

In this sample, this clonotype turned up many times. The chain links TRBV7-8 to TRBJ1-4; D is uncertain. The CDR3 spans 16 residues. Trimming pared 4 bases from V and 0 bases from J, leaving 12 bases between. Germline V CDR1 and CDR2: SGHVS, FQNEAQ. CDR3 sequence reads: CASSSRTATTNEKLFF. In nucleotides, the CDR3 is TGTGCCAGCAGCTCCAGGACGGCAACAACTAATGAAAAACTGTTTTTT.

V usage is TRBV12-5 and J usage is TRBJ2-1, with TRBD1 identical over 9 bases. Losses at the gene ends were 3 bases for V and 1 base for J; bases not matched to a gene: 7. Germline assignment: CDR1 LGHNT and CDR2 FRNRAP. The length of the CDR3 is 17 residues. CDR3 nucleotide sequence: TGTGCTAGTGGTTTTTACGTTGGGACAGGGTCCTACAATGAGCAGTTCTTC. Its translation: CASGFYVGTGSYNEQFF.

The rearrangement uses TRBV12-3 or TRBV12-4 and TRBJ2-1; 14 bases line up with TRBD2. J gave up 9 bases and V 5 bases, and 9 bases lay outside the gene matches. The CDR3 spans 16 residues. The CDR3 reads CASSGYGTSGSGEQFF. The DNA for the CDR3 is TGTGCCAGCAGTGGTTACGGGACTAGCGGGAGTGGTGAGCAGTTCTTC.

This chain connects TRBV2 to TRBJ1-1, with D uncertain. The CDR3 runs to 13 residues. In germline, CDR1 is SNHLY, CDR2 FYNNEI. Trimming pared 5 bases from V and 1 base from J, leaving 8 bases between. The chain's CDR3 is CASSMAKNTEAFF. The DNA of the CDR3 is TGTGCCAGCAGTATGGCCAAGAACACTGAAGCTTTCTTT.

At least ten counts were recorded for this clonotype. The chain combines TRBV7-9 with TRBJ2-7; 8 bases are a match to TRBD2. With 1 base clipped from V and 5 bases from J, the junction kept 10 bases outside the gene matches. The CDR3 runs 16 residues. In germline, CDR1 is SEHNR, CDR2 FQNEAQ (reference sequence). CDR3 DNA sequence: TGTGCCAGCAGCTTAGAGGACGGGGGGGCTCTCAACGAGCAGTACGTC. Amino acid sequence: CASSLEDGGALNEQYV.

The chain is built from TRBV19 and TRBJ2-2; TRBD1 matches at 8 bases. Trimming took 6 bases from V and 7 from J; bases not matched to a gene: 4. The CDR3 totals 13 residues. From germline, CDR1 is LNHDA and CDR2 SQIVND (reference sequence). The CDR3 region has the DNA TGTGCCAGTAGGGACAGGGCGGGCGGGGAGCTGTTTTTT. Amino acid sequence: CASRDRAGGELFF.

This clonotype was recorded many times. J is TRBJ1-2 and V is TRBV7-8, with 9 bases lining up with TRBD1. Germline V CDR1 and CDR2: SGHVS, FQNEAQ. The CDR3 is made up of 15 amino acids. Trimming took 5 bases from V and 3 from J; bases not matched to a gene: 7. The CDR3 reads CASSPGTGRDYGYTF. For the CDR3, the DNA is TGTGCCAGCAGCCCCGGGACAGGGCGAGACTATGGCTACACCTTC.